One sample yielded the 19 T cell receptor beta chains listed below, sequenced in a study of shared T cell receptors in the human thymus. The assay was immunoSEQ multiplex PCR, and TCRdb's table has in-frame clones only and misses some. Among just under 550,000 clones listed, approximately 80% were seen once. The sample also formed part of further work on human thymus T cells.

Sequencing input: thymocytes. The receptor set was obtained from a boy less than two years old with a congenital heart defect.

V is TRBV29-1 and J is TRBJ2-7; 8 bases fit TRBD1. J gave up 6 bases and V 6 bases, and 7 bases lay outside the gene matches. The CDR3 length is 12 residues. Germline assignment: CDR1 SQVTM and CDR2 ANQGSEA. Here the CDR3 reads CSVRTGNGEQYF. The CDR3, as DNA: TGCAGCGTCCGGACAGGGAACGGCGAGCAGTACTTC.

The sample holds a few counts of this clone. V and J are TRBV4-2 and TRBJ2-7; the D gene is possibly TRBD2 (6 bases). V was trimmed by 0 bases and J by 4 bases, leaving 13 bases between them. Germline CDR1 reads LGHNA; CDR2 reads YNFKEQ. This CDR3 is 15 amino acids long. The DNA for the CDR3 is TGTGCCAGCAGCCAAGATCATAGCGGACCGTACGAGCAGTACTTC. It encodes CASSQDHSGPYEQYF.

The chain links TRBV30 to TRBJ1-2; 7 bases agree with TRBD1. The CDR3 is 17 amino acids. Germline V gene sequence: CDR1 GTSNPN, CDR2 SVGIG (reference sequence). The ends lost 0 bases at V and 0 bases at J; junction bases unmatched: 10. The CDR3, as DNA: TGTGCCTGGAGTGTAGGATCGGGGGACAGATCTAACTATGGCTACACCTTC. Protein product: CAWSVGSGDRSNYGYTF.

This chain connects TRBV27 to TRBJ2-1; 11 bases line up with TRBD2. Germline trimming cut 6 bases from V and 0 bases from J; bases unmatched to any gene: 10. Germline CDR1 is MNHEY and CDR2 is SMNVEV (reference sequence). The CDR3 is 18 amino acids. The CDR3 sequence is CASSLTSGSSDSYNEQFF. The CDR3, as DNA: TGTGCCAGCAGCCTTACTAGCGGGAGTTCCGACTCCTACAATGAGCAGTTCTTC.

Only one count was recorded for this clone. The chain has TRBV27 and TRBJ1-1, with 10 bases identical to TRBD1. This CDR3 region has 16 residues. Germline-derived CDR1 and CDR2 are MNHEY and SMNVEV (reference sequence). J was trimmed by 3 bases and V by 5 bases; bases with no gene match: 9. The CDR3 DNA reads TGTGCCAGCAGTCCGGGGGACAGGGGAAGGGACACTGAAGCTTTCTTT. Translation: CASSPGDRGRDTEAFF.

The table lists this clone with a few counts. J is TRBJ2-1 and V is TRBV10-3; 8 bases are shared with TRBD2. The CDR3 spans 18 residues. The germline CDR1 and CDR2 sequences are ENHRY and SYGVKD. The junction had 11 bases not matched to a gene; V was cut back by 4 bases and J by 0 bases. The CDR3 region has the DNA TGTGCCATCAGTGGAACTGGGTCGGGAGGGAGCTCCTACAATGAGCAGTTCTTC. It specifies CAISGTGSGGSSYNEQFF.

The CDR3 nucleotides are TGTGCCAGCAGTCCCAGGGCGTCCTACGAGCAGTACTTC. As protein: CASSPRASYEQYF. The chain recombines TRBV27 with TRBJ2-5, with a weak D call TRBD1 (5 bases). Gene TRBJ2-7 matches the end of the DNA better, so the J call may be wrong. This CDR3 is built from 13 residues. Germline V gene sequence: CDR1 MNHEY, CDR2 SMNVEV (reference sequence).

CDR3 nucleotide sequence: TGTGCCTGGCATCTACTAGCGGACGGCTCCTACGAGCAGTACTTC. It encodes CAWHLLADGSYEQYF. The chain is built from TRBV30 and TRBJ2-7; 8 bases are a match to TRBD2. The germline gives CDR1 GTSNPN, CDR2 SVGIG (reference sequence). J lost 0 bases, V lost 5 bases, and 9 bases had no gene match. This CDR3 spans 15 amino acids. The full variable domain, completed using reference TRBV30 and TRBJ2-7, is SQTIHQWPATLVQPVGSPLSLECTVEGTSNPNLYWYRQAAGRGLQLLFYSVGIGQISSEVPQNLSASRPQDRQFILSSKKLLLSDSGFYLCAWHLLADGSYEQYFGPGTRLTVT.

The V and J genes are TRBV19 and TRBJ1-1; 7 nucleotides match TRBD1. The CDR3 length is 18 residues. J gave up 0 bases and V 5 bases, and 15 bases lay outside the gene matches. The germline CDR1 and CDR2 sequences are LNHDA and SQIVND (reference sequence). In DNA form, the CDR3 reads TGTGCCAGTAGTTCAAGGGACAGACCCAGGAGCATGAACACTGAAGCTTTCTTT. Translating it yields CASSSRDRPRSMNTEAFF. Supplemented by reference TRBV19 and TRBJ1-1, the full variable domain reads DGGITQSPKYLFRKEGQNVTLSCEQNLNHDAMYWYRQDPGQGLRLIYYSQIVNDFQKGDIAEGYSVSREKKESFPLTVTSAQKNPTAFYLCASSSRDRPRSMNTEAFFGQGTRLTVV.

This chain uses TRBV6-1 with TRBJ2-5; 7 nucleotides agree with TRBD2. Germline lookup yields CDR1 MNHNS and CDR2 SASEGT. V dropped 5 bases and J dropped 2; count of bases not matched to a gene: 8. The CDR3 is made up of 15 amino acids. In DNA, the CDR3 is TGTGCCAGCAGTCACCCTGGGGGGGAACAAGAGACCCAGTACTTC. Its translation: CASSHPGGEQETQYF.

The J gene is TRBJ1-2, the V gene TRBV5-6, with 11 positions matching TRBD1. V lost 3 bases and J lost 8; bases outside the gene matches: 6. Germline CDR1 and CDR2: SGHDT and YYEEEE. The CDR3 spans 14 residues. The CDR3 is CASSSDRGREGYTF. In DNA form, the CDR3 reads TGTGCCAGCAGCTCGGACAGGGGGCGCGAAGGCTACACCTTC.

In this sample, this clone turned up once. The V call is TRBV30, the J call TRBJ1-4; D unclear. The V gene lost 0 bases and the J gene lost 8 bases, with 13 bases spanning the gap. Germline V gene data show CDR1 as GTSNPN and CDR2 as SVGIG (reference sequence). The CDR3 sequence is 14 residues long. CDR3 in amino acids: CAWSVTGRGEKLFF. The CDR3 DNA is TGTGCCTGGAGTGTGACCGGGCGAGGGGAAAAACTGTTTTTT.

This clone came up once. This chain connects TRBV30 to TRBJ1-4; D remains unclear. The CDR3 is 14 residues long. CDR1 GTSNPN and CDR2 SVGIG come from the germline V gene (reference sequence). V gave up 1 base and J gave up 3 bases, with 9 bases separating them. The CDR3 sequence: CAWSGPPSNEKLFF. CDR3 DNA sequence: TGTGCCTGGAGTGGGCCCCCCTCTAATGAAAAACTGTTTTTT. Complete variable domain (other parts from reference TRBV30 and TRBJ1-4): SQTIHQWPATLVQPVGSPLSLECTVEGTSNPNLYWYRQAAGRGLQLLFYSVGIGQISSEVPQNLSASRPQDRQFILSSKKLLLSDSGFYLCAWSGPPSNEKLFFGSGTQLSVL.

The V and J genes are TRBV7-6 and TRBJ2-3; 9 nucleotides align to TRBD1. The germline gives CDR1 SGHVS, CDR2 FNYEAQ. The trim removed 5 bases at V and 2 bases at J, leaving 11 bases unmatched. There are 17 residues in the CDR3. The DNA of the CDR3 is TGTGCCAGCAGCCACCCAGGAGGGACAGGGTTCACAGATACGCAGTATTTT. It is translated as CASSHPGGTGFTDTQYF.

This chain connects TRBV11-2 to TRBJ1-5; the D is unclear. Looked up from germline, CDR1 is SGHAT and CDR2 is FQNNGV. The CDR3 covers 15 residues. The ends were cut back, 5 bases at V and 2 bases at J, with 13 bases in the middle. The CDR3 loop reads CASSARGRGNQPQHF. The CDR3 bases are TGTGCCAGCAGCGCCCGGGGAAGGGGCAATCAGCCCCAGCATTTT.

This clone is a singleton in its sample. The rearrangement uses TRBV28 and TRBJ2-5; TRBD1 matches 7 bases. J gave up 0 bases and V 4 bases, and 5 bases lay outside the gene matches. Germline V CDR1 and CDR2: MDHEN, SYDVKM. The CDR3 has 15 amino acids. In nucleotides, the CDR3 is TGTGCCAGCAGTTCGACAGGGCGCTACCAAGAGACCCAGTACTTC. This gives the protein CASSSTGRYQETQYF.

Written as DNA, the CDR3 is TGTGCCAGCTCGCGAGGGCTTTACAATGAGCAGTTCTTC. Amino acids: CASSRGLYNEQFF. This sequence joins TRBV28 and TRBJ2-1; perhaps TRBD2 as D (5 bases). CDR3 size: 13 residues. Germline V gene lookup returns CDR1 MDHEN and CDR2 SYDVKM. The V end was cut by 8 bases, the J end by 4 bases, with 12 bases between.

The chain combines TRBV6-5 with TRBJ1-1; no clear D. CDR1 and CDR2 (germline): MNHEY, SVGAGI. This CDR3 is built from 13 residues. V lost 3 bases, J lost 2 bases, and 7 bases lay in between. The CDR3 is CASSYHTNTEAFF. The CDR3 DNA reads TGTGCCAGCAGTTATCACACCAACACTGAAGCTTTCTTT.

The chain carries TRBV7-2 and TRBJ1-5; TRBD1 might be the D (5 bases). Germline CDR1 reads SGHTA; CDR2 reads FQGNSA. V lost 5 bases and J 3 bases, leaving 11 bases between the germline ends. The CDR3 has 14 amino acids. The CDR3 DNA sequence: TGTGCCAGCAGCAACGACAGTTACAATCAGCCCCAGCATTTT. Residues: CASSNDSYNQPQHF.